This TCR beta chain was recorded in a study of PD-L1 blockade in urothelial cancer. At the level of the study: After treatment start, blood was analyzed at 3 weeks (second dose) and at 6 weeks. T cell content in blood samples showed a median of approximately 150,000. Study-level results: Tumor-associated TCR clones expanded more in blood at 3 weeks in patients with durable benefit.

Method: immunoSEQ multiplex PCR; TCRdb's copy keeps in-frame clones and lacks some. The repertoire holds 40,000 to 55,000 clones, with approximately 90% as singletons. Germline CDR1 reads SQVTM; CDR2 reads ANQGSEA. Trimming cost V 6 bases and J 0 bases, with 14 bases left between them. The CDR3 runs 14 residues. As to time point: peripheral blood 6 weeks after treatment start. Locally advanced or metastatic urothelial carcinoma was present in patients. Worth noting for this clone: Its antigen is unknown.

This receptor was taken from a man in his 60s with urothelial cancer. The rearrangement joins TRBV29-1 to TRBJ1-1; a possible D gene is TRBD1 (6 bases). The input for sequencing was PBMCs, taken around atezolizumab (anti-PD-L1) treatment. CDR3 residues: CSVADRTMNTEAFF. CDR3 DNA: TGCAGCGTCGCCGACAGGACCATGAACACTGAAGCTTTCTTT.